This is a list of T cell receptor beta chains from one sample in a study of blood T cell repertoires in COVID-19. Here immunoSEQ multiplex PCR was the method, and the copy in TCRdb shows in-frame clones only, minus some. This table has roughly 230,000 clones, around 80% appearing once. The sequenced sample consisted of peripheral blood. The receptors here all came from a human donor in a cohort sampled during active COVID-19. Each CDR3 is given with its conserved first and last residue. Fields, in order: V gene, J gene, CDR3 length, D gene, clone size, CDR3 protein, CDR3 DNA. The D gene is left open where the match is weak. Only some rows state a clone size, as once, few, many or a class for expanded clones.

TRBV3-1/TRBV3-2,TRBJ1-4,13,-,-,CASSQGAVEKLFF,TGTGCCAGCAGCCAAGGAGCTGTCGAAAAACTGTTTTTT
TRBV10-3,TRBJ1-1,15,-,-,CAISRAPGENTEAFF,TGTGCCATCAGTCGGGCCCCGGGGGAGAACACTGAAGCTTTCTTT
TRBV7-9,TRBJ2-5,15,TRBD1,once,CASSLGTERQETQYF,TGTGCCAGCAGCTTGGGGACAGAACGTCAAGAGACCCAGTACTTC
TRBV5-7,TRBJ1-3,16,-,-,CASSFRLPEKGNTIYF,TGTGCCAGCAGCTTCAGACTCCCGGAGAAGGGAAACACCATATATTTT
TRBV27,TRBJ1-5,17,TRBD1,few,CASSFRQGADINQPQHF,TGTGCCAGCAGTTTCCGGCAGGGGGCCGACATCAATCAGCCCCAGCATTTT
TRBV4-1,TRBJ2-5,14,-,-,CASSQPSRPETQYF,TGCGCCAGCAGCCAACCTAGCCGTCCCGAGACCCAGTACTTC
TRBV5-1,TRBJ2-1,14,TRBD2,-,CASRPGLAGEKQFF,TGCGCCAGCAGACCGGGACTAGCGGGCGAGAAGCAGTTCTTC
TRBV19,TRBJ1-1,13,TRBD1,-,CASERGDRAEAFF,TGTGCCAGTGAGAGGGGAGACAGGGCGGAAGCTTTCTTT
TRBV5-5,TRBJ1-5,15,-,-,CASSLGRYSNQPQHF,TGTGCCAGCAGCTTGGGGAGGTATAGCAATCAGCCCCAGCATTTT
TRBV28,TRBJ2-5,12,-,-,CASSKTGRDAYF,TGTGCCAGCAGTAAGACAGGTCGGGACGCGTACTTC
TRBV11-2,TRBJ2-7,14,TRBD2,-,CASGLAGGAYEQYF,TGTGCCAGCGGGTTGGCGGGAGGGGCCTACGAGCAGTACTTC
TRBV5-1,TRBJ2-7,16,-,-,CASSMRLTESSYEQYF,TGCGCCAGCAGCATGAGGCTTACGGAGAGCTCCTACGAGCAGTACTTC
TRBV5-5,TRBJ2-7,14,-,-,CASTTAQGSYEQYF,TGTGCCAGCACCACCGCTCAGGGATCCTACGAGCAGTACTTC
TRBV28,TRBJ2-7,16,TRBD1,-,CASSSPATGGSYEQYF,TGTGCCAGCAGTTCCCCGGCGACAGGGGGCTCCTACGAGCAGTACTTC
TRBV20-1,TRBJ1-2,13,-,-,CSASVQGNYGYTF,TGCAGTGCTAGTGTCCAGGGTAACTATGGCTACACCTTC
TRBV11-3,TRBJ2-7,15,TRBD1,-,CASSLEGDRVYEQYF,TGTGCCAGCAGCTTAGAAGGAGACAGGGTCTACGAGCAGTACTTC
TRBV9,TRBJ2-1,15,TRBD2,-,CASSVGGGPLNEQFF,TGTGCCAGCAGCGTAGGGGGAGGGCCTCTCAATGAGCAGTTCTTC
TRBV5-1,TRBJ1-2,13,-,once,CASSLAEGVGYTF,TGCGCCAGCAGCTTGGCCGAAGGGGTCGGCTACACCTTC